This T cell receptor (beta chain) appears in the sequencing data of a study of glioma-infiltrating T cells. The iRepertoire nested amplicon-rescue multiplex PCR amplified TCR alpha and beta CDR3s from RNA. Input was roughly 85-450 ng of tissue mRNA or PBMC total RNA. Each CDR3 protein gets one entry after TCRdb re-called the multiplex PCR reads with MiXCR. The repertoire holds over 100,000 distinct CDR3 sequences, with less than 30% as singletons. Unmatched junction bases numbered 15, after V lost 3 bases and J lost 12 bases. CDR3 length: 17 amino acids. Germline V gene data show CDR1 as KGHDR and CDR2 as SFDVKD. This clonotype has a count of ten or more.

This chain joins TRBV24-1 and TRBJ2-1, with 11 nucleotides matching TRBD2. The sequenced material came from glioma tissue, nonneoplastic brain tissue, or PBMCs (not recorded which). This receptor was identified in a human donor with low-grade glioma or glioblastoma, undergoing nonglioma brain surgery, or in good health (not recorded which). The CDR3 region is CATSDLGLAGRQITQFF. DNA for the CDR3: TGTGCCACCAGTGATCTCGGACTAGCGGGTCGACAAATTACGCAGTTCTTC.